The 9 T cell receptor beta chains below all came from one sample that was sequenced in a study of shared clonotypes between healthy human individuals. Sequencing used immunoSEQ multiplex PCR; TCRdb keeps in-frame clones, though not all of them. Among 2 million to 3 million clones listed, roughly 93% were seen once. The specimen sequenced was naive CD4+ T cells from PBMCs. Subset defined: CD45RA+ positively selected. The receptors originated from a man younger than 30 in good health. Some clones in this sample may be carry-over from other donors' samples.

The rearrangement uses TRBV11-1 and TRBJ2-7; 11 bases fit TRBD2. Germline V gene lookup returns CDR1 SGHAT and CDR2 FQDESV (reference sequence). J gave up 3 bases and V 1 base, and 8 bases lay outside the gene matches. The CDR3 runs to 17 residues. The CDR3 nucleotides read TGTGCCAGCAGCTTAGAGTGGCTAGCGGGAGGTTTCTACGAGCAGTACTTC. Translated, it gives CASSLEWLAGGFYEQYF.

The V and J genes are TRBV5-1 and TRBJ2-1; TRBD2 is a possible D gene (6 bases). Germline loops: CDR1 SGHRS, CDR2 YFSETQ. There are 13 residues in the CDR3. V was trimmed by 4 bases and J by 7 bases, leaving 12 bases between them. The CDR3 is CASSLLGRNEQFF. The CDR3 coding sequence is TGCGCCAGCAGCCTGCTAGGGAGGAATGAGCAGTTCTTC.

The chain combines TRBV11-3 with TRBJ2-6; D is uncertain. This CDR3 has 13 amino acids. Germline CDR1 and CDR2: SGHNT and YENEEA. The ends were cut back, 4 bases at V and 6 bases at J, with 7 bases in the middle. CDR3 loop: CASSSDEANVLTF. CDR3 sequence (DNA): TGTGCCAGCAGCTCAGATGAGGCCAACGTCCTGACTTTC.

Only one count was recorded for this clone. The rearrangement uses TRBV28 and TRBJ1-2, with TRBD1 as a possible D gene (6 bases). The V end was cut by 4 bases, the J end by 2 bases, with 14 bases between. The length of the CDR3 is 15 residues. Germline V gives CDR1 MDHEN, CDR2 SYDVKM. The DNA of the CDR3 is TGTGCCAGCAGTTCTCCCGGGACAAACAACTATGGCTACACCTTC. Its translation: CASSSPGTNNYGYTF.

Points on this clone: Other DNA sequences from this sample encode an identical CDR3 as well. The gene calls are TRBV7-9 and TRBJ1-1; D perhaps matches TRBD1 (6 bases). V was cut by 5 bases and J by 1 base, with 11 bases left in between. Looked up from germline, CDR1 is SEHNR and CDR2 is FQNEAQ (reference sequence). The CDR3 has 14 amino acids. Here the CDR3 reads CASSLQGGNTEAFF. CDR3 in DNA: TGTGCCAGCAGCCTACAGGGAGGGAACACTGAAGCTTTCTTT.

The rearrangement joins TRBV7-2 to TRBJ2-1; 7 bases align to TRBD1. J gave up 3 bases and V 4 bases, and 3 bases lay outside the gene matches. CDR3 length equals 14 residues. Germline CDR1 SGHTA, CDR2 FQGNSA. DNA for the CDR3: TGTGCCAGCAGCTCCACAGGGGTCTACAATGAGCAGTTCTTC. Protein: CASSSTGVYNEQFF.

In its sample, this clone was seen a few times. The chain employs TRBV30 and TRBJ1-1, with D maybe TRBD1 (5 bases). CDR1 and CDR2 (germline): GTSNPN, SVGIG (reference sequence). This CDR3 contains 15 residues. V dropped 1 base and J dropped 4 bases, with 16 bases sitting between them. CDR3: CAWSEGGAASTEAFF. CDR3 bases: TGTGCCTGGAGTGAAGGAGGGGCTGCTAGCACTGAAGCTTTCTTT.

The DNA for the CDR3 is TGCAGTGCCCGACTAGGGAGGGAGTTCTTC. It encodes CSARLGREFF. The chain couples TRBV20-1 to TRBJ2-1; 7 bases agree with TRBD2. The germline CDR1 and CDR2 sequences are DFQATT and SNEGSKA (reference sequence). With 6 bases clipped from V and 14 bases from J, the junction kept 7 bases outside the gene matches. The CDR3 sequence is 10 residues long.

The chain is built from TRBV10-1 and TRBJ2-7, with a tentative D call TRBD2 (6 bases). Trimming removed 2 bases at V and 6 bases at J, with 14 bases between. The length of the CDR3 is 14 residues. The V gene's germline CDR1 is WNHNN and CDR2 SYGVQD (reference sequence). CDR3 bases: TGCGCCAGCAGTGAGGCAGGGAGGATAACCGAGCAGTACTTC. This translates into CASSEAGRITEQYF.